This TCR beta chain comes out of a study of cytomegalovirus exposure and HLA in healthy donors. Study outcomes and limitations: Most CMV-associated TCR beta chains were later found to appear HLA-restricted.

V gave up 5 bases and J gave up 1 base; unmatched junction bases: 3. Germline assignment: CDR1 MNHNS and CDR2 SASEGT. The CDR3 is made up of 15 amino acids. PCR involved 60 Vbeta and 13 Jbeta primers. TCRdb's copy holds only in-frame clones and misses some; the assay was immunoSEQ multiplex PCR. This sample has about 190,000 clones; roughly 90% occur once, and the top ten carry 1% to 1.4%. On this clone: What it binds is unknown.

Material: PBMCs. This receptor was taken from a boy younger than 10 in good health and CMV-seronegative. This chain links TRBV6-1 with TRBJ2-2, with 8 positions matching TRBD1. The CDR3 region is CASSSGTGNTGELFF. The CDR3 DNA follows: TGTGCCAGCAGTTCCGGGACAGGGAACACCGGGGAGCTGTTTTTT.